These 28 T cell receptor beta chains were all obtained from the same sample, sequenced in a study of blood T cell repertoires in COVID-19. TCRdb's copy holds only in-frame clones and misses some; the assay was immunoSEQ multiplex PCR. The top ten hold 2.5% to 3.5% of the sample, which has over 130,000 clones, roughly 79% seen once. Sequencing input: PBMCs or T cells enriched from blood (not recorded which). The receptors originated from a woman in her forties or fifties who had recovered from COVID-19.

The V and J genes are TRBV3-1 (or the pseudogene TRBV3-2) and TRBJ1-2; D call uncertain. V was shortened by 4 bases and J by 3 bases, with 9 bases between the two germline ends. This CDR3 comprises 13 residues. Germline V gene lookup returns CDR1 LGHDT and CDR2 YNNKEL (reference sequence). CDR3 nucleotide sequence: TGTGCCAGCAGCCGCGCCACCGACTATGGCTACACCTTC. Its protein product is CASSRATDYGYTF.

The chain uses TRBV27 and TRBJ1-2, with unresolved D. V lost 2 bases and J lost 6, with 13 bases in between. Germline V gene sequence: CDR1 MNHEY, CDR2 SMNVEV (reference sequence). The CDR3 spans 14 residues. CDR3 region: CASSLRGRGDGYTF. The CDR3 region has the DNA TGTGCCAGCAGTTTACGGGGTCGCGGGGATGGCTACACCTTC.

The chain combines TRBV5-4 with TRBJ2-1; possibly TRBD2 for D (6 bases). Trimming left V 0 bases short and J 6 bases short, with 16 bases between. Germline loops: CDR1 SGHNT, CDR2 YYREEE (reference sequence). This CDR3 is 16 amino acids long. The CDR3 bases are TGTGCCAGCAGCTTGGTTCTAATGGGGGGAGGCAATGAGCAGTTCTTC. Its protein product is CASSLVLMGGGNEQFF. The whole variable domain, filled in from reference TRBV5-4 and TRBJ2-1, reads ETGVTQSPTHLIKTRGQQVTLRCSSQSGHNTVSWYQQALGQGPQFIFQYYREEENGRGNFPPRFSGLQFPNYSSELNVNALELDDSALYLCASSLVLMGGGNEQFFGPGTRLTVL.

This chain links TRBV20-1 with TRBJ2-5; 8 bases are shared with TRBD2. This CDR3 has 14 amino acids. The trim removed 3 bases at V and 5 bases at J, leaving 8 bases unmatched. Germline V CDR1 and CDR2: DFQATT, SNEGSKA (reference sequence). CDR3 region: CSASRRGGLETQYF. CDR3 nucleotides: TGCAGTGCTAGTCGACGGGGGGGCCTTGAGACCCAGTACTTC.

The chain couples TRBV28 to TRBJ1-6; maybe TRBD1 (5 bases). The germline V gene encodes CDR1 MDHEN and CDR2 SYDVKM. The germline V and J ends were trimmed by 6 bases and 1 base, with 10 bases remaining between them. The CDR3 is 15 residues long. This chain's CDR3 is CASSLRGSYNSPLHF. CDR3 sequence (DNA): TGTGCCAGCAGCCTACGGGGGTCCTATAATTCACCCCTCCACTTT.

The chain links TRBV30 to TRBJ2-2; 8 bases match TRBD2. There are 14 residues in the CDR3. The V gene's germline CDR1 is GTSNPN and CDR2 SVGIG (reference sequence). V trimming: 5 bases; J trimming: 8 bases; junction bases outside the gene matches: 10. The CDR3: CAWVGLAPGGELFF. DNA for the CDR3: TGTGCCTGGGTCGGACTAGCCCCTGGAGGGGAGCTGTTTTTT.

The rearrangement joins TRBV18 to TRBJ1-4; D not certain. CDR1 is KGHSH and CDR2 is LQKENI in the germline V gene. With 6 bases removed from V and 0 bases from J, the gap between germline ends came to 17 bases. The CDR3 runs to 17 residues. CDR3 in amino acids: CASSPEVRFTTNEKLFF. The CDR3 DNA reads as TGTGCCAGCTCGCCAGAGGTCAGATTCACAACTAATGAAAAACTGTTTTTT.

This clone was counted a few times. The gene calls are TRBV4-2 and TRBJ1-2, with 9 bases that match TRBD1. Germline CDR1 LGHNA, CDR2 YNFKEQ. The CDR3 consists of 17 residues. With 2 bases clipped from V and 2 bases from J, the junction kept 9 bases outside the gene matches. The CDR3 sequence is CASSQSGQGDLNYGYTF. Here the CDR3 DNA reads TGTGCCAGCAGCCAATCGGGACAGGGAGATTTAAACTATGGCTACACCTTC.

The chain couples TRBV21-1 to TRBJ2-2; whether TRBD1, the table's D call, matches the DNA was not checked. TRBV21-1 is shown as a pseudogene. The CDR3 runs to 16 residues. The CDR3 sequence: CASSPLDTANTGELFF. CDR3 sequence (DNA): TGTGCCAGCAGCCCACTGGACACTGCGAACACCGGGGAGCTGTTTTTT.

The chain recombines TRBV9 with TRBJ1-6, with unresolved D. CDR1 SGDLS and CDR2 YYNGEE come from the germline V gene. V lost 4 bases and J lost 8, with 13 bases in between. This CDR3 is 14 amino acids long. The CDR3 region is CASSSRVYDSPLHF. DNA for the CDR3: TGTGCCAGCAGCTCACGGGTCTACGATTCACCCCTCCACTTT.

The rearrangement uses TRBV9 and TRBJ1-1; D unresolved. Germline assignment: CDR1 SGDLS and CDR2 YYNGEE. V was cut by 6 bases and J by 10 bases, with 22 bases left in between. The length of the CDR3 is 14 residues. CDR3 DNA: TGTGCCAGCATGCCCCGTGACAAGTATGATCGAGCTTTCTTT. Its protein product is CASMPRDKYDRAFF.

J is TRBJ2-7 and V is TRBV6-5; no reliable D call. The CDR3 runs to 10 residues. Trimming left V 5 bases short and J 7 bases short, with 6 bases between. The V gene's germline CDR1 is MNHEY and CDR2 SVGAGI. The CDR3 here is CASSILEQYF. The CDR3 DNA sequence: TGTGCCAGCAGTATACTTGAGCAGTACTTC.

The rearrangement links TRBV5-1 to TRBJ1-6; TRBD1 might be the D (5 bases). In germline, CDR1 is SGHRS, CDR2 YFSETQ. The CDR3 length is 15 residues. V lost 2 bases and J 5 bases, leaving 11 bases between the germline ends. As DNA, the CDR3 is TGCGCCAGCAGCTTAGTCGACAGAGATAATTCACCCCTCCACTTT. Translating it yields CASSLVDRDNSPLHF.

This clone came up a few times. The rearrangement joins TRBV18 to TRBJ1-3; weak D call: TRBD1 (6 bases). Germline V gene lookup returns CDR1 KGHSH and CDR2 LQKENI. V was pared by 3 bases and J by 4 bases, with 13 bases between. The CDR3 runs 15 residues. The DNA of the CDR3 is TGTGCCAGCTCACCCACAGGGTCCTCCGGAAACACCATATATTTT. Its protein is CASSPTGSSGNTIYF. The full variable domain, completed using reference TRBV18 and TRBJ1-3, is NAGVMQNPRHLVRRRGQEARLRCSPMKGHSHVYWYRQLPEEGLKFMVYLQKENIIDESGMPKERFSAEFPKEGPSILRIQQVVRGDSAAYFCASSPTGSSGNTIYFGEGSWLTVV.

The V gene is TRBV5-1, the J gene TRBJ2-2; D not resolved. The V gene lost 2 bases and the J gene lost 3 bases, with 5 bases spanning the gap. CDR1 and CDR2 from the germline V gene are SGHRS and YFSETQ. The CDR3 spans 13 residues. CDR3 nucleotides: TGCGCCAGCAGCTTAGCCCACACCGGGGAGCTGTTTTTT. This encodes CASSLAHTGELFF.

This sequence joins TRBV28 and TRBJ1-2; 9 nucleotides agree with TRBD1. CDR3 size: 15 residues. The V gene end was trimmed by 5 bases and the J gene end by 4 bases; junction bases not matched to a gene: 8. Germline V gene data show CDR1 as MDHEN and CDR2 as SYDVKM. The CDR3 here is CASSQGQGMAYGYTF. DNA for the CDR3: TGTGCCAGCAGTCAGGGACAGGGTATGGCCTATGGCTACACCTTC.

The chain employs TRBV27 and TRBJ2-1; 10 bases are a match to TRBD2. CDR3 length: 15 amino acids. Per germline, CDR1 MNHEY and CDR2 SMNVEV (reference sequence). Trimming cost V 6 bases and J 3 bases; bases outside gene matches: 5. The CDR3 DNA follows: TGTGCCAGCAGCCCGGGACTAGCGCGCTACAATGAGCAGTTCTTC. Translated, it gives CASSPGLARYNEQFF.

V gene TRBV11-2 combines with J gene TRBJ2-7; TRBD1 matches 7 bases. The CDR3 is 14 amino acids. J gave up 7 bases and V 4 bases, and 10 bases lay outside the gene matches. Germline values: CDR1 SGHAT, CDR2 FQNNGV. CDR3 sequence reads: CASSSQGPGWEQYF. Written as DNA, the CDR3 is TGTGCCAGCAGCTCACAGGGGCCCGGGTGGGAGCAGTACTTC.

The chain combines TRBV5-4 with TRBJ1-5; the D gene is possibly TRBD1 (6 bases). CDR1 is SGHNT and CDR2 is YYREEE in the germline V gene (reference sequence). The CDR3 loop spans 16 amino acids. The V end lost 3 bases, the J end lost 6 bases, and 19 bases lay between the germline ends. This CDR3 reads CASSSIRGAGVQPQHF. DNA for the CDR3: TGTGCCAGCAGCTCAATTCGGGGGGCTGGGGTTCAGCCCCAGCATTTT.

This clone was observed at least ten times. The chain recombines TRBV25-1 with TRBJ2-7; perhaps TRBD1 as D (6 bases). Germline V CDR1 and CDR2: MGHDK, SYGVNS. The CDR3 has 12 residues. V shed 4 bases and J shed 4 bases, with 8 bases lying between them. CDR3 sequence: CASSVQGYEQYF. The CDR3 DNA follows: TGTGCCAGCAGTGTACAGGGTTACGAGCAGTACTTC.

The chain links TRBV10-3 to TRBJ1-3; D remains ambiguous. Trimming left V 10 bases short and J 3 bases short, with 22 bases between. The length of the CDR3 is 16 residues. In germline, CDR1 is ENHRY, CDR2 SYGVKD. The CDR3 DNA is TGTGCCACCGGGTTTGAGAGGGATCTATTTGGAAACACCATATATTTT. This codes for CATGFERDLFGNTIYF.

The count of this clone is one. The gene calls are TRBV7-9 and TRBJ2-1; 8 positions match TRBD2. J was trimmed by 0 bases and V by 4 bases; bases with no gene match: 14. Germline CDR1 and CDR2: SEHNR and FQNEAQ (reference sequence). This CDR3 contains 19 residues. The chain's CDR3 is CASSSVTLLAADSYNEQFF. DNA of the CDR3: TGTGCCAGCAGCTCCGTTACCCTACTAGCGGCCGACTCCTACAATGAGCAGTTCTTC.

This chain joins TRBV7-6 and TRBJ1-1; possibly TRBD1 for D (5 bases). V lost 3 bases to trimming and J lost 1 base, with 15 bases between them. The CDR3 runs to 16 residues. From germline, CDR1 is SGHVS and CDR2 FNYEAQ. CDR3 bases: TGTGCCAGCAGCTTGGACGCCAGCGGGGGGAACACTGAAGCTTTCTTT. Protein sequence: CASSLDASGGNTEAFF.

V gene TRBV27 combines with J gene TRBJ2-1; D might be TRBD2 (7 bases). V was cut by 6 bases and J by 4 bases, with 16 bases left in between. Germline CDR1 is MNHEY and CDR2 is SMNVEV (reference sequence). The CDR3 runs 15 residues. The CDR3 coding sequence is TGTGCCAGCAGAACCGCGGGGGCGGGGTACAATGAGCAGTTCTTC. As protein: CASRTAGAGYNEQFF.

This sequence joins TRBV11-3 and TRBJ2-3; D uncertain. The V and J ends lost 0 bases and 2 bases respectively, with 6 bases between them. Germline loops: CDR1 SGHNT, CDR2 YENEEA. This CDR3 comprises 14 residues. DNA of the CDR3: TGTGCCAGCAGCTTAGACTCCTCCACAGATACGCAGTATTTT. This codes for CASSLDSSTDTQYF. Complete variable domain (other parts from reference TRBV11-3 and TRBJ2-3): EAGVVQSPRYKIIEKKQPVAFWCNPISGHNTLYWYLQNLGQGPELLIRYENEEAVDDSQLPKDRFSAERLKGVDSTLKIQPAELGDSAVYLCASSLDSSTDTQYFGPGTRLTVL.

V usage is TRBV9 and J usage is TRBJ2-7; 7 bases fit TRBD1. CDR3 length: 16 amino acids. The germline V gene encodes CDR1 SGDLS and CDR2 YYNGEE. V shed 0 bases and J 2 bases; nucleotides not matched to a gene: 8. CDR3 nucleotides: TGTGCCAGCAGCGTAGCCCTAGGACAGGAGACCTACGAGCAGTACTTC. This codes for CASSVALGQETYEQYF.

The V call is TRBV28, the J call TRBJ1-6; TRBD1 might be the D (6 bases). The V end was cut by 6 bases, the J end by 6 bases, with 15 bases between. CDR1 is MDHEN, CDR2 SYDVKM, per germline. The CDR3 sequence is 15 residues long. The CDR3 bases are TGTGCCAGCAGCCTTGGGACATGGGGTAATTCACCCCTCCACTTT. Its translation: CASSLGTWGNSPLHF. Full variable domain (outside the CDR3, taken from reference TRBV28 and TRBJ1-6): DVKVTQSSRYLVKRTGEKVFLECVQDMDHENMFWYRQDPGLGLRLIYFSYDVKMKEKGDIPEGYSVSREKKERFSLILESASTNQTSMYLCASSLGTWGNSPLHFGNGTRLTVT.

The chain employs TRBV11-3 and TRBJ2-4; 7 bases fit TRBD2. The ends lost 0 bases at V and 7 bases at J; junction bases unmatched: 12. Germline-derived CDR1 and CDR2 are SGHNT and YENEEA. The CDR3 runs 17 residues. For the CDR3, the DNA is TGTGCCAGCAGCTTAGAGATCGGGGGGTGGGTCTGGAACATTCAGTACTTC. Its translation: CASSLEIGGWVWNIQYF.